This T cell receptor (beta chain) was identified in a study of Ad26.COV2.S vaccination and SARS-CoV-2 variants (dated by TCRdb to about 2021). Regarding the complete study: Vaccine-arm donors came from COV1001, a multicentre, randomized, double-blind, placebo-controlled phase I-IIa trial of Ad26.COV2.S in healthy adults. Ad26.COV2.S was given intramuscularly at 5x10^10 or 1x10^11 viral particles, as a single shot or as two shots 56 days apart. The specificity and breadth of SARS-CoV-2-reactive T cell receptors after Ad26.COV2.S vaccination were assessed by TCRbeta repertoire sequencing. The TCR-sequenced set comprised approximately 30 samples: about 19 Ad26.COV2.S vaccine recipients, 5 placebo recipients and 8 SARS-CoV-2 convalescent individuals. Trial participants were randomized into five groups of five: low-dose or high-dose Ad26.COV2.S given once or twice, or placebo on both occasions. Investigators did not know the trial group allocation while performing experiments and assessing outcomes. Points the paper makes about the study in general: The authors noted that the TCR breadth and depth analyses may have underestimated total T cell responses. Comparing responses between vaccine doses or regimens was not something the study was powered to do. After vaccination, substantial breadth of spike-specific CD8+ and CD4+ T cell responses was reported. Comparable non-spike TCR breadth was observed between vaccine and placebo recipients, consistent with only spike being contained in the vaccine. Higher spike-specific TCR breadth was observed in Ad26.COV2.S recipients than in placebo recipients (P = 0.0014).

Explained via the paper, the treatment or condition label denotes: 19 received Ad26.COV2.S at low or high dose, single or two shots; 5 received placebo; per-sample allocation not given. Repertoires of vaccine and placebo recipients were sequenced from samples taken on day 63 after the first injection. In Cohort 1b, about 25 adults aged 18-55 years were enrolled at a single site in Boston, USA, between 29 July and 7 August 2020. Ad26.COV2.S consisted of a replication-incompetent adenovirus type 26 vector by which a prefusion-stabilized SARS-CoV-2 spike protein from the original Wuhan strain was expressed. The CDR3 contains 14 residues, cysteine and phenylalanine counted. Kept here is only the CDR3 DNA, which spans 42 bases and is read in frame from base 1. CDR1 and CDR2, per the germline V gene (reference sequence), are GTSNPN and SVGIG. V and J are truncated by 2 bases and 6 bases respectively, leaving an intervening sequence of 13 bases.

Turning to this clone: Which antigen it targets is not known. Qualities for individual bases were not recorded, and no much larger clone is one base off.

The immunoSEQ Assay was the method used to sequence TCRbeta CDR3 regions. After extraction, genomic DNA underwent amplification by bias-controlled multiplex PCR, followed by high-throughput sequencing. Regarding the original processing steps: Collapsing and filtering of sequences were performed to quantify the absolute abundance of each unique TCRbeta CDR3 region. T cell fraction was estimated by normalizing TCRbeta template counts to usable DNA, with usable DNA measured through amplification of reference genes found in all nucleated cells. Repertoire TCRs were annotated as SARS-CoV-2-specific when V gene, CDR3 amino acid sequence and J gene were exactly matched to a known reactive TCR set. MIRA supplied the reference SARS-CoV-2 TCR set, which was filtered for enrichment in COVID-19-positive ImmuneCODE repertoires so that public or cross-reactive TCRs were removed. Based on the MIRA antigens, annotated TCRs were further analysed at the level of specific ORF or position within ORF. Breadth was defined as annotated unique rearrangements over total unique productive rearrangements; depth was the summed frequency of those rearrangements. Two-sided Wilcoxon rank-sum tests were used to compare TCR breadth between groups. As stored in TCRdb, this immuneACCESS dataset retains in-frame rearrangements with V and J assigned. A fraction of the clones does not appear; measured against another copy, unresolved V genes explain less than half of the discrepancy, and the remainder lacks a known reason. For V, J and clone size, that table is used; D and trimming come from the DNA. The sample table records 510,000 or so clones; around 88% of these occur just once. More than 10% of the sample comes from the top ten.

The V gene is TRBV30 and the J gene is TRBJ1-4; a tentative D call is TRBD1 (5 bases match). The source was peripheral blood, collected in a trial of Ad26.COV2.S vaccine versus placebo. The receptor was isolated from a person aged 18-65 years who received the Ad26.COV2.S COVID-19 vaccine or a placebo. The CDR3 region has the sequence CAWSTQTADEKLFF. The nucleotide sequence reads TGTGCCTGGAGTACTCAGACAGCAGATGAAAAACTGTTTTTT.